This record covers a single TCR beta chain. The data stem from a study of human T cells and chemical hapten exposure. Specified time point: pre-sensitization, week 0. Documented treatment: therapeutic diphenylcyclopropenone sensitization with weekly scalp DPC. CDR1 DFQATT and CDR2 SNEGSKA come from the germline V gene (reference sequence). Unmatched junction bases numbered 19, after V lost 3 bases and J lost 8 bases. The CDR3 runs to 16 residues. TCRdb re-called the RACE reads through MiXCR, storing one row per CDR3 protein. Of around 300,000 distinct CDR3 sequences detected, over 5% appear once; the ten largest clones hold over 7%.

The TCR originated in a woman aged 18-29 years with alopecia areata. Some clones in this sample may be carry-over from other donors' samples. The material was whole blood, obtained in connection with sensitization to the hapten diphenylcyclopropenone (DPC). This rearrangement joins TRBV20-1 to TRBJ2-7, with 7 positions matching TRBD1. The CDR3 DNA is TGCAGTGCTAGTAGTTTCCGGGACAGTCGACAGTTTAAGCAGTACTTC. Amino acid sequence: CSASSFRDSRQFKQYF.